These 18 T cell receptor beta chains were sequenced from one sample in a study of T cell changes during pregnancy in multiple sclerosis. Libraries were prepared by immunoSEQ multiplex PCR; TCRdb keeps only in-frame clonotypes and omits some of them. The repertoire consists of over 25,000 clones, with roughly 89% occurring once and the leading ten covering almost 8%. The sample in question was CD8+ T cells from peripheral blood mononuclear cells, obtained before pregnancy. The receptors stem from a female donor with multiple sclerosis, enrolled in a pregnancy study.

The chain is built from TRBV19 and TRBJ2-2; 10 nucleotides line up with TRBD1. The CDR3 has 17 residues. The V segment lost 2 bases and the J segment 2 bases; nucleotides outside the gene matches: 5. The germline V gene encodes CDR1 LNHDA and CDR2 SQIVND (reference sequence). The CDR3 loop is CASSIWGDRGNTGELFF. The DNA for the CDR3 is TGTGCCAGTAGTATATGGGGGGACAGGGGCAACACCGGGGAGCTGTTTTTT.

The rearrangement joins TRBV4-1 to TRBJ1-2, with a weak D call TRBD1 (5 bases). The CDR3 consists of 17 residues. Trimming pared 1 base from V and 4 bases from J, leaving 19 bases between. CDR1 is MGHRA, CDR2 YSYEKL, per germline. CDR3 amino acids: CASSQGTTGLFIYGYTF. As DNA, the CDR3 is TGCGCCAGCAGCCAAGGGACTACGGGACTCTTTATCTATGGCTACACCTTC.

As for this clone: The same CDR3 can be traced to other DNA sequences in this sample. This CDR3 reads CASSPGTDNSPLHF. Written as DNA, the CDR3 is TGTGCCAGTAGCCCCGGGACAGATAATTCACCCCTCCACTTT. This rearrangement joins TRBV19 to TRBJ1-6; TRBD1 aligns across 7 bases. The V segment lost 6 bases and the J segment 5 bases; nucleotides outside the gene matches: 4. The CDR3 contains 14 residues. Germline assignment: CDR1 LNHDA and CDR2 SQIVND (reference sequence).

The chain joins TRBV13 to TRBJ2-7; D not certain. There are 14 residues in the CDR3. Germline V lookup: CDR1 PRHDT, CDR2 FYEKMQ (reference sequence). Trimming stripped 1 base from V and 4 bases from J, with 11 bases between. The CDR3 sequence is CASSLVNGEYEQYF. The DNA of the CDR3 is TGTGCCAGCAGCTTAGTTAACGGTGAATACGAGCAGTACTTC.

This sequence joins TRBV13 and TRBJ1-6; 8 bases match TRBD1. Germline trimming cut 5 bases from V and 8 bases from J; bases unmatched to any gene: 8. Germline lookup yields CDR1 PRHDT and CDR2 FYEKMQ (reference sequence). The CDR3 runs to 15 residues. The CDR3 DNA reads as TGTGCCAGCAGCAGTAGAGACAGGGGTCATTCACCCCTCCACTTT. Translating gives CASSSRDRGHSPLHF. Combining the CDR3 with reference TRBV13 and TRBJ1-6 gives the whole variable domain AAGVIQSPRHLIKEKRETATLKCYPIPRHDTVYWYQQGPGQDPQFLISFYEKMQSDKGSIPDRFSAQQFSDYHSELNMSSLELGDSALYFCASSSRDRGHSPLHFGNGTRLTVT.

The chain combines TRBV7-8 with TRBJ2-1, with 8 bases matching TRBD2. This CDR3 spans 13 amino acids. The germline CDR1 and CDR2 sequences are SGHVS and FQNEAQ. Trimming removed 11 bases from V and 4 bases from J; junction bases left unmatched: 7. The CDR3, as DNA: TGTGCCGAGGCGGGGGGCCGTTACAATGAGCAGTTCTTC. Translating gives CAEAGGRYNEQFF.

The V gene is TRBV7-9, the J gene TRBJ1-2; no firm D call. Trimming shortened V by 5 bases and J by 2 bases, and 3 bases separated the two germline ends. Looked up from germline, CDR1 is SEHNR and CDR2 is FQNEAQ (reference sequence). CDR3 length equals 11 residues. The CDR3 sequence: CASSLNYGYTF. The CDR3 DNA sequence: TGTGCCAGCAGCCTAAACTATGGCTACACCTTC.

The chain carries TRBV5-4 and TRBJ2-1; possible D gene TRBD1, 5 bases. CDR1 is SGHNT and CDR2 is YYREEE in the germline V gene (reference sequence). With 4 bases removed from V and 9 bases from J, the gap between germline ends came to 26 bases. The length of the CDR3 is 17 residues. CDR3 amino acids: CASSPATGFRQTAEQFF. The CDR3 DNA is TGTGCCAGCAGCCCTGCAACAGGCTTCCGCCAAACCGCTGAGCAGTTCTTC.

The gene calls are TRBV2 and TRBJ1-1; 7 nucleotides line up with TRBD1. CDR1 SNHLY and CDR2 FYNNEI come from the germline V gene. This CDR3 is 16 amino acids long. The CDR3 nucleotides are TGTGCTATCAGCCTGGCGGGACAGAATATGAACACTGAAGCTTTCTTT. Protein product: CAISLAGQNMNTEAFF. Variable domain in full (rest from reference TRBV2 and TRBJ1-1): EPEVTQTPSHQVTQMGQEVILRCVPISNHLYFYWYRQILGQKVEFLVSFYNNEISEKSEIFDDQFSVERPDGSNFTLKIRSTKLEDSAMYFCAISLAGQNMNTEAFFGQGTRLTVV.

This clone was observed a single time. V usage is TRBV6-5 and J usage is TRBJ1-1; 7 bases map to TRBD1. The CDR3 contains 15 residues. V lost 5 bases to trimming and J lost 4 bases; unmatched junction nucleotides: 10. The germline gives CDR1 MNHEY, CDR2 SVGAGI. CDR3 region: CASSLRQGRGTEAFF. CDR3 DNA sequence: TGTGCCAGCAGTCTCCGACAGGGAAGAGGCACTGAAGCTTTCTTT.

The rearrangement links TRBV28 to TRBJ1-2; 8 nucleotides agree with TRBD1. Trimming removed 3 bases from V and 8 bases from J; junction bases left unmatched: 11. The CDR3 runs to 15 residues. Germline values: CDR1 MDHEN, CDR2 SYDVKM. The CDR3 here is CASSFPAQGALGYTF. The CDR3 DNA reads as TGTGCCAGCAGTTTTCCGGCCCAGGGGGCTCTGGGCTACACCTTC.

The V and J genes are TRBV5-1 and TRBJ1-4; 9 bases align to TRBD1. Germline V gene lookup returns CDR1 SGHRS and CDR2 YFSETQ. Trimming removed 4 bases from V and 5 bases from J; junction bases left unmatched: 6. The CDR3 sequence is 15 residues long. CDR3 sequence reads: CASSTGQGWNEKLFF. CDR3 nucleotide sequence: TGCGCCAGCAGCACCGGACAGGGGTGGAATGAAAAACTGTTTTTT.

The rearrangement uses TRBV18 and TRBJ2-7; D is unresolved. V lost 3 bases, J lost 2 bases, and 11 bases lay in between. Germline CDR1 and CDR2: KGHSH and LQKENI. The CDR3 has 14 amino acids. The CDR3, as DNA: TGTGCCAGCTCACCGCCGAGACTTGCCTACGAGCAGTACTTC. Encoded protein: CASSPPRLAYEQYF.

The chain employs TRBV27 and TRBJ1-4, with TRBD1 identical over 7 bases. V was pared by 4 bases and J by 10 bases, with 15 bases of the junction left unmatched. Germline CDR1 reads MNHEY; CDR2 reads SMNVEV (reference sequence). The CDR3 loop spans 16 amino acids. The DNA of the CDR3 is TGTGCCAGCAGTTCCCCCAACGGACAGGTTTGGGCAAAACTGTTTTTT. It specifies CASSSPNGQVWAKLFF.

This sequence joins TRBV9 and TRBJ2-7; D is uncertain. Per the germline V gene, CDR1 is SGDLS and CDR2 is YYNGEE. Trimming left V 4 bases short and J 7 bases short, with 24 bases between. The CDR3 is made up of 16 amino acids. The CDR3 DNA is TGTGCCAGCAGCTACACTCCCGACTCCCCGTCCGGGGAGCAGTACTTC. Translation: CASSYTPDSPSGEQYF.

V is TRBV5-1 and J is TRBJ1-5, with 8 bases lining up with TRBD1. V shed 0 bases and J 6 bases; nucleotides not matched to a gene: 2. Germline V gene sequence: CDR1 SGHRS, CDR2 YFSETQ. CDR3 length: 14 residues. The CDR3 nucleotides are TGCGCCAGCAGCTTGGGGACAGGGATTCAGCCCCAGCATTTT. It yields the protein CASSLGTGIQPQHF.

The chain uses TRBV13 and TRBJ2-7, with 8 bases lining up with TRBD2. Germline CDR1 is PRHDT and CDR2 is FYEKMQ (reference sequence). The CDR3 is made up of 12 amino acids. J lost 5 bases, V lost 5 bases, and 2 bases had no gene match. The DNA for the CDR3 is TGTGCCAGCAGCCCCGGGAGGGACGAGCAGTACTTC. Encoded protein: CASSPGRDEQYF.

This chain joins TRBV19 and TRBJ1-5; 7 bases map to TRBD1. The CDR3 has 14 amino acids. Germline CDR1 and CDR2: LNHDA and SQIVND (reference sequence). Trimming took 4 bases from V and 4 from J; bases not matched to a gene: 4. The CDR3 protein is CASSRRQGNQPQHF. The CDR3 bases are TGTGCCAGTAGTAGAAGACAGGGTAATCAGCCCCAGCATTTT.